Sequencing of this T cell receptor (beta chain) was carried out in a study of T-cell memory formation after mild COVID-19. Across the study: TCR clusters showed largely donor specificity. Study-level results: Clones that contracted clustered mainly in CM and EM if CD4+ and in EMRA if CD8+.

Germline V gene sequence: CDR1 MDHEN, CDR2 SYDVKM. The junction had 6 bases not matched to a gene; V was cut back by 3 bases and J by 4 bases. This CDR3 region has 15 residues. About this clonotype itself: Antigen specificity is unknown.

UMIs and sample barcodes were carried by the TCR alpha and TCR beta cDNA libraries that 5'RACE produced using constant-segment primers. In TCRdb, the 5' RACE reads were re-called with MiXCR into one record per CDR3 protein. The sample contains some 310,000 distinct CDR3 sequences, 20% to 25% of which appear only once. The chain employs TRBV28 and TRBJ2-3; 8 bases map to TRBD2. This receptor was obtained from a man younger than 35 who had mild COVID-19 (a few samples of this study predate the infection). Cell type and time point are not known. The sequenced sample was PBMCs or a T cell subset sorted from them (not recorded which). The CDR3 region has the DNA TGTGCCAGCAGTTTCGTGGCGGGGGGTTCAGATACGCAGTATTTT. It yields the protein CASSFVAGGSDTQYF.